Listed below are T cell receptor beta chains from one sample, sequenced in a study of immune characterization of retroperitoneal liposarcoma. TCRdb re-derived calls from the PCR reads in MiXCR, one entry per CDR3 protein. Of roughly 10,000 distinct CDR3 sequences listed, about 46% are singletons. Sequencing was done on a sample of tumor tissue. These receptor sequences come from a female donor with retroperitoneal liposarcoma. CDR3s include the opening cysteine and the closing phenylalanine or tryptophan. The D gene is left open where the match is weak. Clone size is given for some rows only: seen once, a few or many times, or a class if the clone is expanded.

J gene,V gene,clone size,D gene,CDR3 protein,CDR3 DNA
TRBJ2-6,TRBV6-1,few,.,CASVWFGAGANVLTF,TGTGCCAGCGTGTGGTTCGGGGCTGGGGCCAACGTCCTGACTTTC
TRBJ2-1,TRBV27,.,TRBD2,CASSRTSGTLSYNEQFF,TGTGCCAGCAGCCGAACTAGCGGGACCCTCTCCTACAATGAGCAGTTCTTC
TRBJ2-1,TRBV10-2,.,.,CASSTWGSYNEQFF,TGCGCCAGCAGTACGTGGGGCTCCTACAATGAGCAGTTCTTC
TRBJ2-3,TRBV7-4,.,TRBD2,CASSFARLAGDDTQYF,TGTGCCAGCAGCTTCGCGAGACTAGCGGGAGATGATACGCAGTATTTT
TRBJ2-1,TRBV12-3/TRBV12-4,once,TRBD2,CASNTRGGSYNEQFF,TGTGCCAGCAACACCCGCGGGGGATCCTACAATGAGCAGTTCTTC
TRBJ2-7,TRBV4-1,.,TRBD1,CASSRVATGDEQYF,TGCGCCAGCAGCCGCGTTGCAACAGGGGACGAGCAGTACTTC
TRBJ2-1,TRBV27,medium-sized,.,CASLEKAGAYEQFF,TGTGCCAGCCTTGAAAAGGCGGGGGCCTACGAGCAGTTCTTC
TRBJ2-5,TRBV24-1,.,TRBD1,CATSDAGTGKRETQYF,TGTGCCACCAGTGACGCCGGGACAGGGAAAAGAGAGACCCAGTACTTC
TRBJ2-5,TRBV7-3,once,TRBD2,CASSLGVSLAGGPLETQYF,TGTGCCAGCAGCTTAGGTGTATCACTAGCGGGGGGGCCGTTGGAGACCCAGTACTTC
TRBJ2-1,TRBV6-1,.,TRBD1,CASRTGTVPFREQFF,TGTGCCAGCAGAACCGGGACAGTCCCCTTCCGGGAGCAGTTCTTC
TRBJ2-1,TRBV6-6,.,.,CASSYLTEGNEQFF,TGTGCCAGCAGTTACCTGACAGAAGGCAATGAGCAGTTCTTC
TRBJ2-1,TRBV6-6,once,.,CASREGLAILPEQFF,TGTGCCAGCAGGGAGGGGCTAGCGATTCTTCCGGAGCAGTTCTTC
TRBJ2-5,TRBV6-8,once,TRBD2,CASSYSGLAGETQYF,TGTGCCAGCAGTTACTCGGGACTAGCTGGTGAGACCCAGTACTTC
TRBJ2-5,TRBV6-5,.,.,CASSYSALRVLSETQYF,TGTGCCAGCAGTTACTCTGCCTTAAGGGTGCTGTCGGAGACCCAGTACTTC
TRBJ1-5,TRBV6-1,.,.,CASSPGGGDQPQHF,TGTGCCAGCAGTCCCGGGGGGGGGGATCAGCCCCAGCATTTT
TRBJ2-5,TRBV6-8,.,.,CASSYSGSSGEETQYF,TGTGCCAGCAGTTACTCGGGGTCCTCAGGGGAAGAGACCCAGTACTTC